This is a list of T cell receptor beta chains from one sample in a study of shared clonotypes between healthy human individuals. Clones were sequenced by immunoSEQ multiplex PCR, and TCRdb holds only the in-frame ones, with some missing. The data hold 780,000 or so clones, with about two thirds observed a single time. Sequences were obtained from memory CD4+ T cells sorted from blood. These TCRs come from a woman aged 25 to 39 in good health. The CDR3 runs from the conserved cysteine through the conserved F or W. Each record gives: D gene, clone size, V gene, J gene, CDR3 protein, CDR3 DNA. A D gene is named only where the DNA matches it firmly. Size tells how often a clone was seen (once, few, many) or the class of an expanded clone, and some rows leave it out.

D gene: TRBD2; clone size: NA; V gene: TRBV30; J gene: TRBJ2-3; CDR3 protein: CAWSAEPLAGGTDTQYF; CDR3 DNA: TGTGCCTGGAGTGCAGAACCCCTAGCGGGTGGCACAGATACGCAGTATTTT
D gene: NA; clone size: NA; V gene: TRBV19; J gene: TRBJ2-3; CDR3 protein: CASSIAKGTDTQYF; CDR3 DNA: TGTGCCAGTAGTATAGCAAAGGGGACAGATACGCAGTATTTT
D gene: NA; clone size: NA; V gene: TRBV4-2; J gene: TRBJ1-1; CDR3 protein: CASSLIGGGEAFF; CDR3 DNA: TGTGCCAGCAGCTTGATCGGTGGGGGGGAAGCTTTCTTT
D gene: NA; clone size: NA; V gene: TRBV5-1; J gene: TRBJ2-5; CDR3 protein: CASSGGIQETQYF; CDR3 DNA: TGCGCCAGCAGTGGCGGGATCCAAGAGACCCAGTACTTC
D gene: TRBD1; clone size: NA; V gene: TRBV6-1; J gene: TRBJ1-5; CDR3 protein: CASSGDRLRPQHF; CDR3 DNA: TGTGCCAGCAGTGGGGACAGGTTACGGCCCCAGCATTTT
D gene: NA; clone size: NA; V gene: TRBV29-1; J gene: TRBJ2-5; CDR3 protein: CSVVGGGRETQYF; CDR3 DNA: TGCAGCGTTGTGGGTGGGGGAAGAGAGACCCAGTACTTC
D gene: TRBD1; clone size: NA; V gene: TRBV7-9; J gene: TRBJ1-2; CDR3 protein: CASNYRDRADPTF; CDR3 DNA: TGTGCCAGCAACTACCGGGACAGGGCGGATCCCACCTTC
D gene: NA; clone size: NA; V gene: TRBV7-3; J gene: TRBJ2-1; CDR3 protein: CASSPGPQSSYNEQFF; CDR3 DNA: TGTGCCAGCAGCCCGGGACCTCAGAGCTCCTACAATGAGCAGTTCTTC
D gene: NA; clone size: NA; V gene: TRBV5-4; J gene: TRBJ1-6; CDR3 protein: CASSSYNSPLHF; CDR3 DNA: TGTGCCAGCAGCTCCTATAATTCACCCCTCCACTTT
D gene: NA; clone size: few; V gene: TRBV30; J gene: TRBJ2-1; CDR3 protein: CAWTRTYNEQFF; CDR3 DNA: TGTGCCTGGACTAGGACCTACAATGAGCAGTTCTTC
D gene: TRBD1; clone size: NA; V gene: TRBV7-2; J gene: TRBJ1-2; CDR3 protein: CASSLNPKGGGFGGYTF; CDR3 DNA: TGTGCCAGCAGCTTAAACCCCAAGGGAGGGGGCTTCGGTGGCTACACCTTC
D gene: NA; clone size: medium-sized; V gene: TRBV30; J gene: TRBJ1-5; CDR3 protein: CAWSVRQRMAPQHF; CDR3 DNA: TGTGCCTGGAGTGTACGGCAGAGGATGGCGCCCCAGCATTTT
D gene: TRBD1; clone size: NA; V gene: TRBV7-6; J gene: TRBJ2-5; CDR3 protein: CASSLVFSRTGRKTQYF; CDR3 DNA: TGTGCCAGCAGCTTAGTTTTTTCGAGGACAGGGAGGAAGACCCAGTACTTC
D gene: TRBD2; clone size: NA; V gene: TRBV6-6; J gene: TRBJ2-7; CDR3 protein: CASSPAGDGNEQYF; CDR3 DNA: TGTGCCAGCAGTCCAGCGGGAGACGGGAACGAGCAGTACTTC
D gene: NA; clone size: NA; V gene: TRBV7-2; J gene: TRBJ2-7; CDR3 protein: CASSFGGAGSYEQYF; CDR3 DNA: TGTGCCAGCAGCTTTGGGGGGGCTGGCTCCTACGAGCAGTACTTC
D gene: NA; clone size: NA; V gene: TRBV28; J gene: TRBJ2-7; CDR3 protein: CASSSNQNSYEQYF; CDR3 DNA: TGTGCCAGCAGTTCGAACCAGAATTCTTACGAGCAGTACTTC
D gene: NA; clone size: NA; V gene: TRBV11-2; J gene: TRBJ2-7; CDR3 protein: CASSSSGVGTYEQYF; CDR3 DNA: TGTGCCAGCAGCTCCTCGGGCGTGGGGACCTACGAGCAGTACTTC
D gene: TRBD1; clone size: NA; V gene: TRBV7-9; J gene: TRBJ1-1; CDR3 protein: CASGTGSMNTEAFF; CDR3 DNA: TGTGCCAGCGGGACAGGGTCAATGAACACTGAAGCTTTCTTT
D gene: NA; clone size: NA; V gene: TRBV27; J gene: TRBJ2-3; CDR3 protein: CASSLGGQIDTQYF; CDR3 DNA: TGTGCCAGCAGTCTGGGGGGGCAGATAGATACGCAGTATTTT
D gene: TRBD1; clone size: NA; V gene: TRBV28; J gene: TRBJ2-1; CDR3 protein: CASRSTGGKGSYNEQFF; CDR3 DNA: TGTGCCAGCAGGTCGACAGGGGGCAAGGGCTCCTACAATGAGCAGTTCTTC
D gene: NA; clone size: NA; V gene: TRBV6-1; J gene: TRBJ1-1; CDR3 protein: CASRRAKTEAFF; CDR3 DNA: TGTGCCAGCAGACGGGCCAAGACTGAAGCTTTCTTT
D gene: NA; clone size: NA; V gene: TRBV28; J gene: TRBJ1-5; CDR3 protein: CASSGGSYRRPQHF; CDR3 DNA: TGTGCCAGCAGTGGGGGCAGTTATCGACGGCCCCAGCATTTT
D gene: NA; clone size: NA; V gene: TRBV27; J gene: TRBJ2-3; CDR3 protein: CASTSEGDTQYF; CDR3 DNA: TGTGCCAGCACGTCCGAGGGAGATACGCAGTATTTT
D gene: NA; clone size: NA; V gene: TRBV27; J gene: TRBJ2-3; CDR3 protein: CASSSSGATDTQYF; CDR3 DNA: TGTGCCAGCAGTTCGTCGGGGGCCACAGATACGCAGTATTTT
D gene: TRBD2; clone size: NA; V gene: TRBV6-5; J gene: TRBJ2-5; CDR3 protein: CASGRVETQYF; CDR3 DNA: TGTGCCAGCGGGAGGGTCGAGACCCAGTACTTC
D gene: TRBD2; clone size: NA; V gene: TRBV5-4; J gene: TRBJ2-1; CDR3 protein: CASSVTSGENNEQFF; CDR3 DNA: TGTGCCAGCAGCGTGACTAGCGGGGAAAACAATGAGCAGTTCTTC
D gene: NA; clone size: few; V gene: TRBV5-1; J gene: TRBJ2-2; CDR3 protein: CASSLGGEAGELFF; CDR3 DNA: TGCGCCAGCAGCTTGGGGGGTGAGGCCGGGGAGCTGTTTTTT
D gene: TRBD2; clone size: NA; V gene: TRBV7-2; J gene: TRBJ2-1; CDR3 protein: CASSLGREREQFF; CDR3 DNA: TGTGCCAGCAGCTTAGGGCGGGAGAGGGAGCAGTTCTTC
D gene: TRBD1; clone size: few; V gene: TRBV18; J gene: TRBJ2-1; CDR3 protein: CASSPPQGSEQFF; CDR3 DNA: TGTGCCAGCTCACCTCCACAGGGGAGTGAGCAGTTCTTC
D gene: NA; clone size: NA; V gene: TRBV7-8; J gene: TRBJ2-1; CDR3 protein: CASSSGHGLNNEQFF; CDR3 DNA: TGTGCCAGCAGCTCAGGACATGGACTAAACAATGAGCAGTTCTTC
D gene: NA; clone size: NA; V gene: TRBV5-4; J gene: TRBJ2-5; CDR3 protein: CASSLGSGSGETQYF; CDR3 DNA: TGTGCCAGCAGCTTGGGATCGGGAAGCGGTGAGACCCAGTACTTC
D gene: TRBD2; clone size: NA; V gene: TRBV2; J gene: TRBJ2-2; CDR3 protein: CASRGTSIGELFF; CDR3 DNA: TGTGCCAGCAGAGGGACTAGTATCGGGGAGCTGTTTTTT
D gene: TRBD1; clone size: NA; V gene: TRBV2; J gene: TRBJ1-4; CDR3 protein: CASSRGQGKEKLFF; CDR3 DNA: TGTGCCAGCAGTCGTGGACAGGGTAAAGAAAAACTGTTTTTT
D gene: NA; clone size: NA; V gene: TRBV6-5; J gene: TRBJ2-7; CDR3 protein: CASSYSRRYEQYF; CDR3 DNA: TGTGCCAGCAGTTACTCGAGGAGGTACGAGCAGTACTTC
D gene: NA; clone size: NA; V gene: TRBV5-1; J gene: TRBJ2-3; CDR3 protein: CASSPYLLGLGTDTQYF; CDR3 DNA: TGCGCCAGCAGCCCCTACTTGTTGGGTCTGGGCACAGATACGCAGTATTTT
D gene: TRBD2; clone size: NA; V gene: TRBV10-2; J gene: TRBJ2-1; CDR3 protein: CASTLSRLAGGGTREGPYNEQFF; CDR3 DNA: TGCGCCAGCACCCTGAGTAGGCTAGCGGGAGGAGGAACTCGGGAGGGCCCCTACAATGAGCAGTTCTTC
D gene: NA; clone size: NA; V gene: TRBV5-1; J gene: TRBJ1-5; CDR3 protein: CASSLGVGFEQPQHF; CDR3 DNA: TGCGCCAGCAGCTTGGGGGTAGGGTTCGAGCAGCCCCAGCATTTT
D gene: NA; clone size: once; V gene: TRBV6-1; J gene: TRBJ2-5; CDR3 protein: CASSESVGYQETQYF; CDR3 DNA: TGTGCCAGCAGTGAATCTGTAGGGTACCAAGAGACCCAGTACTTC
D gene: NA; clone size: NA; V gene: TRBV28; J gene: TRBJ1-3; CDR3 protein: CASSPSQRNTIYF; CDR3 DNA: TGTGCCAGCAGTCCCAGCCAAAGAAACACCATATATTTT
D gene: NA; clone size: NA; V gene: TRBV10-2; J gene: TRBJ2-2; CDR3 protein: CASSESSGTGELFF; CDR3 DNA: TGCGCCAGCAGTGAGTCTTCAGGCACCGGGGAGCTGTTTTTT
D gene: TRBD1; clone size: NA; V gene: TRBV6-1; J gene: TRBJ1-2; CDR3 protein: CASSVGQAYYGYTF; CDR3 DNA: TGTGCCAGCAGTGTTGGACAGGCCTACTATGGCTACACCTTC
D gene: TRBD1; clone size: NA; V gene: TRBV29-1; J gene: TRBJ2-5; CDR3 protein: CSVGTGRDSQETQYF; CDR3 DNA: TGCAGCGTTGGGACAGGCCGGGACAGCCAAGAGACCCAGTACTTC
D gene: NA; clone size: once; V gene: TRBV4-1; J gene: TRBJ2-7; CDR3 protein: CASSQDLPVADYEQYF; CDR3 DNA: TGCGCCAGCAGCCAAGATCTTCCGGTAGCGGACTACGAGCAGTACTTC
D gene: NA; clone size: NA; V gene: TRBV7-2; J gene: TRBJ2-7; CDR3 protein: CASSLVAGFSYEQYF; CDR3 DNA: TGTGCCAGCAGCTTAGTTGCGGGGTTCTCCTACGAGCAGTACTTC
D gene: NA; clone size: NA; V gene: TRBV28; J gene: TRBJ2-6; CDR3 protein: CASSPSPGSGANVLTF; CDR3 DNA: TGTGCCAGCAGTCCCTCCCCAGGGTCTGGGGCCAACGTCCTGACTTTC
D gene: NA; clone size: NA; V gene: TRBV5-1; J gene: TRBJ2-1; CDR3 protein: CASSLRQAKYNEQFF; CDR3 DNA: TGCGCCAGCAGCTTACGACAAGCAAAATACAATGAGCAGTTCTTC
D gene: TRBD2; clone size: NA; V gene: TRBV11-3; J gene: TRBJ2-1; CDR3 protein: CASSLAGLDYNEQFF; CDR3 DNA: TGTGCCAGCAGCTTAGCGGGACTAGATTACAATGAGCAGTTCTTC
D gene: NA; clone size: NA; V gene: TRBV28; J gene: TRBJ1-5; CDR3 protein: CASSFWGPRANQPQHF; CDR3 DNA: TGTGCCAGCAGTTTTTGGGGCCCCAGGGCCAATCAGCCCCAGCATTTT
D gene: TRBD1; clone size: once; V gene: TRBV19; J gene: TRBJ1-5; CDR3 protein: CASSPDRGINQPQHF; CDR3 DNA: TGTGCCAGTAGTCCAGACAGGGGGATCAATCAGCCCCAGCATTTT
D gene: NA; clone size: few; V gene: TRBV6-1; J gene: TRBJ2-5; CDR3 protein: CASSVSGVAETQYF; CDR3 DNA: TGTGCCAGCAGTGTTTCGGGAGTGGCGGAGACCCAGTACTTC
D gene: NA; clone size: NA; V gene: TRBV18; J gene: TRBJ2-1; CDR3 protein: CASSSSSSYNEQFF; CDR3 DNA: TGTGCCAGCTCTTCCTCGAGCTCCTACAATGAGCAGTTCTTC
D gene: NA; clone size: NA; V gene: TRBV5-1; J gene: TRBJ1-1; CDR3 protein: CASTVGTNTEAFF; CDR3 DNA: TGCGCCAGCACTGTAGGGACGAACACTGAAGCTTTCTTT
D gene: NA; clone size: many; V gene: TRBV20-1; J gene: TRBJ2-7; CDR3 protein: CSGRSPLEQYF; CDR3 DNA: TGCAGTGGACGCTCCCCTCTCGAGCAGTACTTC
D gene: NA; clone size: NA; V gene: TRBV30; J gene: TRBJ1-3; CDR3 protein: CAWSVRLNAGNTIYF; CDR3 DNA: TGTGCCTGGAGTGTACGTTTGAACGCTGGAAACACCATATATTTT
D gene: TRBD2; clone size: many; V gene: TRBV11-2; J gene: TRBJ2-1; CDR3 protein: CASSPQGAGVIEQFF; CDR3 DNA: TGTGCCAGCAGCCCCCAGGGAGCGGGAGTTATTGAGCAGTTCTTC
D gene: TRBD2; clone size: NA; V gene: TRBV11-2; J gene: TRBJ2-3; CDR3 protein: CASSLALAGAGGGQYF; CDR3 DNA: TGTGCCAGCAGCTTAGCGCTAGCGGGAGCGGGCGGGGGGCAGTATTTT
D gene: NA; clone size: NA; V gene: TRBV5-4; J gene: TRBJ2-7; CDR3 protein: CASSLGSRTLYEQYF; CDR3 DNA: TGTGCCAGCAGCTTGGGAAGTCGGACCTTATACGAGCAGTACTTC
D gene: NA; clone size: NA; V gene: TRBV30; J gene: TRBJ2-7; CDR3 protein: CAWSVTMRQGF; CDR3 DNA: TGTGCCTGGAGTGTCACGATGCGACAAGGGTTC
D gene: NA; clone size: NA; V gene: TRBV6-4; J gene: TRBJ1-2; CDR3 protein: CASSDSSLAGGYTF; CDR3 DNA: TGTGCCAGCAGTGACTCGAGTCTCGCAGGGGGCTACACCTTC
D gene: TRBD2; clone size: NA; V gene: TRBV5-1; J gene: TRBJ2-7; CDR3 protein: CASRTTTSGGTYEQYF; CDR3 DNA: TGCGCCAGCAGAACTACGACTAGCGGGGGGACCTACGAGCAGTACTTT